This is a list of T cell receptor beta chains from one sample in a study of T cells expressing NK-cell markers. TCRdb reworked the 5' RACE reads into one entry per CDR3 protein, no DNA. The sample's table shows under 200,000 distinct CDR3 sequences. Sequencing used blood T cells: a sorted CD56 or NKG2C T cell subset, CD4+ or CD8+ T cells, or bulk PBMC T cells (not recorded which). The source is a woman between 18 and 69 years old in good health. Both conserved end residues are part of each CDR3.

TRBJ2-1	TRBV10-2	CASTWTSGSNGEQFF
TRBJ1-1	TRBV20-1	CKTGTGGRGTEAFF
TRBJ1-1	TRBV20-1	CNPGPTTEAFF
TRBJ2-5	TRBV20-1	CSAREWDRVETQYF
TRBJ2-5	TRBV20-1	CSARDLRVQETQYF
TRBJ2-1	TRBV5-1	CASSLELRGGEQFF
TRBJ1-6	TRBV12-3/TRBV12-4	CASSPSSGTTRSSYNSPLHF
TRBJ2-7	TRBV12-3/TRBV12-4	CASSVTGPYEQYF
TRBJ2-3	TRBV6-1	CASSGLQAFTSTDTQYF
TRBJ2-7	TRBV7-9	CASSSRGGTGGSYEQYF
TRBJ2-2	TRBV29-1	CSVELIYTGELFF
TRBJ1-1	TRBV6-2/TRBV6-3	CASSLQGLGTEAFF
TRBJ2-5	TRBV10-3	CATAVGEETQYF
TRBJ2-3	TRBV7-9	CASSHTSDPLADTQYF
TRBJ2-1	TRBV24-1	CATSNRASPYNEQFF
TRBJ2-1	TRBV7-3	CASSLKPTSGGHNEQFF
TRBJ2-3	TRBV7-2	CASSFRVVGTDTQYF
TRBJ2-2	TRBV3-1	CASSHLAGRSGELFF
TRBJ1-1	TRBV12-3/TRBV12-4	CASSYRREMNTEAFF
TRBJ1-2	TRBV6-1	CASSLQGAGGYTF
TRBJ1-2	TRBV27	CASSSWSTGTGYTF
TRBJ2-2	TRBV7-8	CASSLIGGGLNTGELFF
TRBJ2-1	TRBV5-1	CASSFIPAGGNNEQFF
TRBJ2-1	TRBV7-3	CASRGASSEQFF
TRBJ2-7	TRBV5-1	CASSSSGTPPIF
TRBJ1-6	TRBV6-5	CASSYTDVSYNSPLHF
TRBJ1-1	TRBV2	CASSGAGMNTEAFF
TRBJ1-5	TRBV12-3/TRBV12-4	CASTWSGARQPQHF
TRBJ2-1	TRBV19	CASSTRQGVYNEQFF
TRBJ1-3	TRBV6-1	CASSLGQFSGNTIYF
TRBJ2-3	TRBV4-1	CASSRVHSGGTTSTDTQYF
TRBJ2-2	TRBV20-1	CSARDPLGQKGLFF
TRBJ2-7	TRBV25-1	CASRDYSYEQYF
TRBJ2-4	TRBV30	CAWSVRGGNIQYF
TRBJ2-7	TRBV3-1	CASSQVLGPYEQYF
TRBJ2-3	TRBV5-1	CASTPGQVYTDTQYF
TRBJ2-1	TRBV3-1	CASSNPGGEQFF
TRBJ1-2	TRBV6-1	CASSEGTGPNYGYTF
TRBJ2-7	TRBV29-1	CSVETREIGGEQYF
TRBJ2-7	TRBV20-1	CSAQRTGVYEQYF
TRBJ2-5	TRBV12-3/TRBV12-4	CASTSYGGGAQETQYF
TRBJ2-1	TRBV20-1	CSASRASGGPFYNEQFF
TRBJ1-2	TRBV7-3	CASSSRPGEGYTF
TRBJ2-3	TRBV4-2	CASSLLAGELTDTQYF
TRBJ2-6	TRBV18	CASSPPPGGANVLTF
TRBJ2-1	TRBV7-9	CASSLLGTRFEQFF
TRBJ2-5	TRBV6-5	CASSFDPLGEETQYF
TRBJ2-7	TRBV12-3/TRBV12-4	CASSFRQGVGEQYF